The 24 T cell receptor beta chains presented below share a single source sample, sequenced in a study of siplizumab effects on memory and regulatory T cells. Sequencing used immunoSEQ multiplex PCR; TCRdb keeps in-frame clones, though not all of them. The data hold around 72,000 clones, with about 89% observed a single time. Material for sequencing was CD8+ T cells sorted from blood. These receptors all come from a human donor in good health.

The chain has TRBV14 and TRBJ1-3; 7 bases map to TRBD1. V dropped 1 base and J dropped 0; count of bases not matched to a gene: 3. Germline CDR1 SGHDN, CDR2 FVKESK. The CDR3 has 16 residues. The CDR3 here is CASSQGDRDSGNTIYF. CDR3 bases: TGTGCCAGCAGCCAAGGGGACAGAGACTCTGGAAACACCATATATTTT.

The chain has TRBV2 and TRBJ2-7; no firm D call. The CDR3 length is 14 residues. Trimming took off 7 bases at V and 6 bases at J, with 19 bases between the two ends. CDR1 and CDR2 from the germline V gene are SNHLY and FYNNEI. The CDR3, as DNA: TGTGCCAGCACTAGTTCCCACCCCACGTCCGAGCAGTACTTC. Its translation: CASTSSHPTSEQYF.

V and J are TRBV9 and TRBJ2-1; the D call may be TRBD1 or TRBD2 (6 bases each). Germline CDR1 reads SGDLS; CDR2 reads YYNGEE. This CDR3 has 15 amino acids. Trimming pared 0 bases from V and 0 bases from J, leaving 7 bases between. Here the CDR3 DNA reads TGTGCCAGCAGCGTAGCGGGGGCCTCCTACAATGAGCAGTTCTTC. It is translated as CASSVAGASYNEQFF.

This clone was counted a single time. V gene TRBV4-2 combines with J gene TRBJ2-3, with TRBD2 matching over 7 bases. The CDR3 consists of 17 residues. Germline V gives CDR1 LGHNA, CDR2 YNFKEQ. Losses at the gene ends were 0 bases for V and 2 bases for J; bases not matched to a gene: 8. The CDR3 reads CASSQEAGLAVTDTQYF. In nucleotides, the CDR3 is TGTGCCAGCAGCCAAGAGGCAGGGCTAGCGGTCACAGATACGCAGTATTTT.

This chain uses TRBV12-5 with TRBJ2-5; maybe TRBD2 (7 bases). The CDR3 totals 16 residues. Germline lookup yields CDR1 LGHNT and CDR2 FRNRAP. Trimming removed 7 bases at V and 8 bases at J, with 26 bases between. This CDR3 is CASDRGGGVTKRTQYF. In DNA, the CDR3 is TGTGCTAGTGATAGGGGGGGAGGGGTGACCAAGAGAACCCAGTACTTC.

This clone showed up just once. The chain has TRBV18 and TRBJ2-1; 10 bases are a match to TRBD2. V lost 5 bases to trimming and J lost 2 bases; unmatched junction nucleotides: 3. In germline, CDR1 is KGHSH, CDR2 LQKENI. The CDR3 is made up of 15 amino acids. Here the CDR3 DNA reads TGTGCCAGCTCAGCCAGCGGGGGGGCCTACAATGAGCAGTTCTTC. Translated: CASSASGGAYNEQFF.

The rearrangement links TRBV5-1 to TRBJ2-1; D is unclear. V shed 0 bases and J shed 0 bases, with 10 bases lying between them. The CDR3 has 16 residues. CDR1 is SGHRS, CDR2 YFSETQ, per germline. The CDR3 sequence: CASSLGLISSYNEQFF. The CDR3 bases are TGCGCCAGCAGCTTGGGACTGATAAGCTCCTACAATGAGCAGTTCTTC.

The CDR3 reads CASSLAGPNTEAFF. The CDR3 nucleotides read TGTGCCAGCAGTTTAGCGGGGCCAAACACTGAAGCTTTCTTT. The gene calls are TRBV27 and TRBJ1-1, with D possibly TRBD1 on 5 matching bases. The CDR3 has 14 amino acids. V was shortened by 2 bases and J by 2 bases, with 9 bases between the two germline ends. Germline V gene data show CDR1 as MNHEY and CDR2 as SMNVEV (reference sequence).

This chain links TRBV5-1 with TRBJ2-1; either TRBD1 or TRBD2 may fit D (5 bases each). Trimming shortened V by 5 bases and J by 4 bases, and 10 bases separated the two germline ends. Germline-derived CDR1 and CDR2 are SGHRS and YFSETQ. CDR3 length: 13 amino acids. The CDR3: CASRGESYNEQFF. CDR3 in DNA: TGCGCCAGCAGAGGGGAGTCATACAATGAGCAGTTCTTC.

V gene TRBV6-1 combines with J gene TRBJ1-1, with 7 bases lining up with TRBD1. The CDR3 is made up of 14 amino acids. V dropped 2 bases and J dropped 6; count of bases not matched to a gene: 6. Germline CDR1 and CDR2: MNHNS and SASEGT. CDR3 sequence: CASSETARGAEAFF. CDR3 coding DNA: TGTGCCAGCAGTGAAACGGCCAGGGGGGCTGAAGCTTTCTTT.

The genes are TRBV10-3 and TRBJ2-2, with 10 positions matching TRBD2. This CDR3 region has 15 residues. J lost 1 base, V lost 4 bases, and 0 bases had no gene match. The germline CDR1 and CDR2 sequences are ENHRY and SYGVKD. The CDR3 nucleotides read TGTGCCATCAGTGCTAGCGGGGGGAACACCGGGGAGCTGTTTTTT. It encodes CAISASGGNTGELFF.

The rearrangement links TRBV6-5 to TRBJ1-5; 7 bases align to TRBD1. The CDR3 contains 11 residues. Germline V CDR1 and CDR2: MNHEY, SVGAGI. V lost 11 bases to trimming and J lost 4 bases; unmatched junction nucleotides: 2. The CDR3 DNA is TGTGCCTCACAGGGGAATCAGCCCCAGCATTTT. Its translation: CASQGNQPQHF.

The chain recombines TRBV12-5 with TRBJ2-7, with 7 bases identical to TRBD1. Germline trimming cut 0 bases from V and 6 bases from J; bases unmatched to any gene: 5. Germline CDR1 is LGHNT and CDR2 is FRNRAP. The CDR3 is made up of 14 amino acids. The chain's CDR3 is CASGLVGDRAEQYF. In DNA, the CDR3 is TGTGCTAGTGGTTTGGTCGGTGACAGGGCCGAGCAGTACTTC.

V is TRBV7-6 and J is TRBJ2-3, with 9 nucleotides matching TRBD2. The CDR3 runs 17 residues. Germline assignment: CDR1 SGHVS and CDR2 FNYEAQ. J gave up 0 bases and V 0 bases, and 4 bases lay outside the gene matches. The CDR3 sequence: CASSLAWTSASTDTQYF. CDR3 DNA sequence: TGTGCCAGCAGCTTAGCCTGGACTAGCGCTAGCACAGATACGCAGTATTTT. Variable domain in full (rest from reference TRBV7-6 and TRBJ2-3): GAGVSQSPRYKVTKRGQDVALRCDPISGHVSLYWYRQALGQGPEFLTYFNYEAQQDKSGLPNDRFSAERPEGSISTLTIQRTEQRDSAMYRCASSLAWTSASTDTQYFGPGTRLTVL.

The J gene is TRBJ1-2, the V gene TRBV5-6; a weak D match, TRBD1 (6 bases). CDR3 length: 13 amino acids. Per germline, CDR1 SGHDT and CDR2 YYEEEE. The ends were cut back, 4 bases at V and 5 bases at J, with 12 bases in the middle. CDR3 DNA sequence: TGTGCCAGCAGCCCTGGACAGAATTATGGCTACACCTTC. It translates to CASSPGQNYGYTF.

This chain joins TRBV4-1 and TRBJ2-1; D call uncertain. Germline V CDR1 and CDR2: MGHRA, YSYEKL. The CDR3 extends over 15 amino acids. V lost 3 bases and J 0 bases, leaving 9 bases between the germline ends. CDR3 amino acids: CASSQVFDSYNEQFF. The CDR3 DNA reads as TGCGCCAGCAGCCAGGTTTTCGACTCCTACAATGAGCAGTTCTTC.

The gene calls are TRBV19 and TRBJ2-5; D is perhaps TRBD2 (6 bases). The germline V gene has CDR1 LNHDA and CDR2 SQIVND (reference sequence). The V gene lost 0 bases and the J gene lost 4 bases, with 9 bases spanning the gap. There are 14 residues in the CDR3. The CDR3 bases are TGTGCCAGTAGTATAGATCTTAGCGGAGAGACCCAGTACTTC. Translated: CASSIDLSGETQYF.

This clone appeared a single time. This chain uses TRBV5-6 with TRBJ2-5; TRBD2 is a possible D gene (7 bases). The CDR3 consists of 16 residues. Between the trimmed V and J ends, which lost 3 bases and 7 bases, there was a span of 22 bases. Germline V CDR1 and CDR2: SGHDT, YYEEEE. The CDR3 coding sequence is TGTGCCAGCAGCTCAATCCTGGCGGGGGCGACGGGGACCCAGTACTTC. Its translation is CASSSILAGATGTQYF.

Remarks on this clone: The same CDR3 arises from other DNA sequences in this sample as well. V is TRBV29-1 and J is TRBJ1-3, with unresolved D. Trimming left V 0 bases short and J 1 base short, with 13 bases between. Germline V gives CDR1 SQVTM, CDR2 ANQGSEA. The CDR3 totals 16 residues. This chain's CDR3 is CSVEDWKEGSGNTIYF. The CDR3 nucleotides are TGCAGCGTTGAAGATTGGAAGGAGGGATCTGGAAACACCATATATTTT. Looking up the rest from reference TRBV29-1 and TRBJ1-3 gives the full variable domain: SAVISQKPSRDICQRGTSLTIQCQVDSQVTMMFWYRQQPGQSLTLIATANQGSEATYESGFVIDKFPISRPNLTFSTLTVSNMSPEDSSIYLCSVEDWKEGSGNTIYFGEGSWLTVV.

This sequence joins TRBV5-1 and TRBJ2-1; D remains ambiguous. Germline assignment: CDR1 SGHRS and CDR2 YFSETQ. This CDR3 has 13 residues. Between the trimmed V and J ends, which lost 3 bases and 10 bases, there was a span of 14 bases. Here the CDR3 DNA reads TGCGCCAGCAGCTCCTTTGCCCCGTGGGAGCAGTTCTTC. The encoded protein is CASSSFAPWEQFF.

The chain is built from TRBV10-3 and TRBJ1-5; the D is unclear. V gave up 3 bases and J gave up 5 bases, with 14 bases separating them. The CDR3 has 15 residues. CDR1 and CDR2 from the germline V gene are ENHRY and SYGVKD. This CDR3 reads CAISDSWESDQPQHF. The CDR3 DNA sequence: TGTGCCATCAGTGATTCATGGGAGTCCGATCAGCCCCAGCATTTT.

This rearrangement joins TRBV27 to TRBJ2-7, with D unclear. Trimming stripped 4 bases from V and 6 bases from J, with 13 bases between. This CDR3 has 13 amino acids. Germline CDR1 MNHEY, CDR2 SMNVEV (reference sequence). CDR3 region: CASSSRLFLEQYF. As DNA, the CDR3 is TGTGCCAGCAGTTCACGCCTCTTCCTCGAGCAGTACTTC.

This chain joins TRBV7-9 and TRBJ2-7; TRBD2 matches 8 bases. The CDR3 runs to 13 residues. Losses at the gene ends were 5 bases for V and 5 bases for J; bases not matched to a gene: 5. The germline CDR1 and CDR2 sequences are SEHNR and FQNEAQ (reference sequence). The CDR3 DNA sequence: TGTGCCAGCAGCCCTGGGACTAGTAACGAGCAGTACTTC. Translated, it gives CASSPGTSNEQYF. The full variable domain, with the rest looked up from reference TRBV7-9 and TRBJ2-7, is DTGVSQNPRHKITKRGQNVTFRCDPISEHNRLYWYRQTLGQGPEFLTYFQNEAQLEKSRLLSDRFSAERPKGSFSTLEIQRTEQGDSAMYLCASSPGTSNEQYFGPGTRLTVT.

This rearrangement joins TRBV6-5 to TRBJ2-3; D is tentatively TRBD1 or TRBD2 (5 bases each). The germline V and J ends were trimmed by 5 bases and 3 bases, with 15 bases remaining between them. Germline V gene data show CDR1 as MNHEY and CDR2 as SVGAGI. There are 15 residues in the CDR3. CDR3 coding DNA: TGTGCCAGCAGTCCCGGGGTGGGGCGGACAGATACGCAGTATTTT. This encodes CASSPGVGRTDTQYF.